The clone carrying this TCR beta chain has a single count. These data belong to a study of blood T cell repertoires in COVID-19. Turning to the study itself: T cells, B-cell-depleted T cells, or PBMCs supplied cDNA or gDNA.

The CDR3 sequence is 13 residues long. Germline values: CDR1 KGHSH, CDR2 LQKENI. Trimming left V 5 bases short and J 3 bases short, with 11 bases between. Measured with immunoSEQ multiplex PCR; TCRdb has only the in-frame clones, and not every one. In the table there are about 170,000 clones, 83% of which are singletons. The sample was peripheral blood. The chain has TRBV18 and TRBJ2-7; D may be TRBD1 (6 bases). This receptor was identified in a woman of 80 years or more with acute or convalescent COVID-19. CDR3 DNA sequence: TGTGCCAGCTCAACTCGACAGGACTACGAGCAGTACTTC. Its translation: CASSTRQDYEQYF.